These 30 T cell receptor beta chains were sequenced from one sample in a study of blood T cell repertoires in COVID-19. Sequenced by immunoSEQ multiplex PCR; TCRdb stores in-frame clones only, minus some. The table has some 250,000 clones, approximately 85% seen once; the top ten hold about an eighth. The specimen was peripheral blood. The receptors derive from a woman in her sixties with active or convalescent COVID-19.

CDR3 protein: CASSARLLAEETQYF. The CDR3 DNA reads TGTGCCAGCAGCGCCCGGTTACTAGCGGAAGAGACCCAGTACTTC. The chain is built from TRBV7-6 and TRBJ2-5, with 8 positions matching TRBD2. Germline V CDR1 and CDR2: SGHVS, FNYEAQ. The CDR3 loop spans 15 amino acids. V lost 5 bases, J lost 3 bases, and 8 bases stayed unmatched.

This chain uses TRBV7-9 with TRBJ1-2; no definite D call. Trimming left V 5 bases short and J 14 bases short, with 18 bases between. Germline V gene data show CDR1 as SEHNR and CDR2 as FQNEAQ (reference sequence). The CDR3 consists of 12 residues. In nucleotides, the CDR3 is TGTGCCAGCAGCCTGTCGACTTCCTACTGGACCTTC. It encodes CASSLSTSYWTF.

This chain links TRBV13 with TRBJ1-1, with 10 bases matching TRBD1. The CDR3 length is 16 residues. Trimming at V came to 4 bases and at J to 11 bases, leaving 16 bases not matched to a gene. Germline lookup yields CDR1 PRHDT and CDR2 FYEKMQ (reference sequence). The CDR3 DNA reads as TGTGCCAGCAGCTCAGAGACAGGGGGCGCGATTCAGGCCGCTTTCTTT. The encoded protein is CASSSETGGAIQAAFF.

The chain couples TRBV20-1 to TRBJ1-3, with D unresolved. V dropped 6 bases and J dropped 4 bases, with 7 bases sitting between them. The CDR3 length is 11 residues. CDR1 and CDR2 (germline): DFQATT, SNEGSKA (reference sequence). Written as DNA, the CDR3 is TGCAGTGCACCGAGGGGAAACACCATATATTTT. The encoded protein is CSAPRGNTIYF.

DNA of the CDR3: TGTGCCAGCAGCCCCCTGACAGACAATGAGCAGTTCTTC. Residues: CASSPLTDNEQFF. The gene calls are TRBV5-6 and TRBJ2-1; D possibly corresponds to TRBD1 (5 bases). The ends were cut back, 4 bases at V and 5 bases at J, with 10 bases in the middle. In germline, CDR1 is SGHDT, CDR2 YYEEEE. The length of the CDR3 is 13 residues. The variable domain in full, completed from reference TRBV5-6 and TRBJ2-1, reads DAGVTQSPTHLIKTRGQQVTLRCSPKSGHDTVSWYQQALGQGPQFIFQYYEEEERQRGNFPDRFSGHQFPNYSSELNVNALLLGDSALYLCASSPLTDNEQFFGPGTRLTVL.

CDR3 coding DNA: TGCGCCACAGGGATGGGGAACAATGAGCAGTTCTTC. Translation gives CATGMGNNEQFF. The rearrangement links TRBV5-1 to TRBJ2-1; TRBD1 is a possible D gene (5 bases). V lost 9 bases and J 5 bases, leaving 12 bases between the germline ends. Germline loops: CDR1 SGHRS, CDR2 YFSETQ. This CDR3 comprises 12 residues.

V is TRBV3-1 (or the pseudogene TRBV3-2) and J is TRBJ2-3; 14 nucleotides align to TRBD2. Germline V lookup: CDR1 LGHDT, CDR2 YNNKEL (reference sequence). V lost 4 bases and J lost 5; bases outside the gene matches: 11. The CDR3 loop spans 18 amino acids. CDR3 residues: CASSPGTTSGGAGDTQYF. CDR3 in DNA: TGTGCCAGCAGCCCGGGAACGACTAGCGGGGGGGCTGGAGATACGCAGTATTTT.

This clone came up a few times. The chain recombines TRBV30 with TRBJ1-2; possibly TRBD1 for D (5 bases). Germline loops: CDR1 GTSNPN, CDR2 SVGIG (reference sequence). This CDR3 spans 13 amino acids. Trimming removed 0 bases from V and 8 bases from J, with 13 bases in between. The CDR3 nucleotides read TGTGCCTGGAGTGTACGTGAGGAGGGGGGCTACACCTTC. It specifies CAWSVREEGGYTF.

The chain links TRBV7-2 to TRBJ2-7, with 8 bases fitting TRBD2. Trimming at V came to 2 bases and at J to 3 bases, leaving 3 bases not matched to a gene. Germline lookup yields CDR1 SGHTA and CDR2 FQGNSA. This CDR3 spans 14 amino acids. The CDR3 sequence is CASSLTAGDYEQYF. The CDR3 DNA is TGTGCCAGCAGCTTAACAGCGGGGGACTACGAGCAGTACTTC.

The chain recombines TRBV6-2 or TRBV6-3 with TRBJ1-2; possibly TRBD1 for D (5 bases). Per germline, CDR1 MNHEY and CDR2 SVGEGT. The CDR3 extends over 17 amino acids. V lost 5 bases, J lost 1 base, and 20 bases lay in between. CDR3 amino acids: CASSDTSGASLNYGYTF. CDR3 DNA sequence: TGTGCCAGCAGTGACACGAGCGGGGCCTCCCTTAACTATGGCTACACCTTC.

The chain links TRBV19 to TRBJ1-1; the D is unclear. Trimming left V 5 bases short and J 3 bases short, with 13 bases between. This CDR3 spans 14 amino acids. Germline V CDR1 and CDR2: LNHDA, SQIVND (reference sequence). CDR3 in DNA: TGTGCCAGTAGTCTCGGGTGGGGAGACACTGAAGCTTTCTTT. Translating it yields CASSLGWGDTEAFF.

The chain combines TRBV6-5 with TRBJ1-2, with 12 bases matching TRBD1. The CDR3 is made up of 16 amino acids. The J segment lost 5 bases and the V segment lost 0 bases, leaving 4 bases of the junction unmatched. Germline V gene lookup returns CDR1 MNHEY and CDR2 SVGAGI. Here the CDR3 DNA reads TGTGCCAGCAGTTACTCGGGACAGGGGGCTGGGTATGGCTACACCTTC. Translating gives CASSYSGQGAGYGYTF.

The chain recombines TRBV6-2 or TRBV6-3 with TRBJ2-1; the D gene is possibly TRBD2 (6 bases). This CDR3 has 13 residues. V lost 2 bases and J 10 bases, leaving 12 bases between the germline ends. Germline V gene sequence: CDR1 MNHEY, CDR2 SVGEGT. The CDR3 loop is CASSYRSAGEQFF. The CDR3 DNA reads as TGTGCCAGCAGTTACCGGTCCGCGGGGGAGCAGTTCTTC.

The chain uses TRBV3-1 (or the pseudogene TRBV3-2) and TRBJ2-1, with a possible D match to TRBD2 (6 bases). Germline CDR1 and CDR2: LGHDT and YNNKEL (reference sequence). Trimming shortened V by 2 bases and J by 12 bases, and 20 bases separated the two germline ends. The CDR3 has 15 amino acids. As DNA, the CDR3 is TGTGCCAGCAGCCAAAGAAGGACTACAAGTAGCGGGCAGTTCTTC. Its translation is CASSQRRTTSSGQFF.

The DNA for the CDR3 is TGTGCCAGCAGTTTACGGTCTGAAGCTTTCTTT. Translating gives CASSLRSEAFF. The V gene is TRBV12-3 or TRBV12-4, the J gene TRBJ1-1; no clear D gene. V lost 2 bases and J lost 6, with 4 bases in between. The CDR3 loop spans 11 amino acids.

In its sample, this clone was seen many times. The sample carries other DNA sequences with the same CDR3. The V gene is TRBV5-1, the J gene TRBJ2-1; 9 nucleotides match TRBD2. The CDR3 is 16 residues long. Unmatched junction bases numbered 10, after V lost 4 bases and J lost 5 bases. Germline V gene data show CDR1 as SGHRS and CDR2 as YFSETQ. The CDR3 reads CASSPGGLAGHNEQFF. Written as DNA, the CDR3 is TGCGCCAGCAGCCCTGGAGGCCTAGCGGGGCACAATGAGCAGTTCTTC.

This clone came up a few times. The genes are TRBV18 and TRBJ1-6; tentatively, D is TRBD1 (5 bases). V lost 2 bases and J 10 bases, leaving 12 bases between the germline ends. Germline V lookup: CDR1 KGHSH, CDR2 LQKENI. This CDR3 region has 14 residues. The CDR3 region is CASSPTGVRSPLHF. The CDR3 bases are TGTGCCAGCTCACCAACGGGGGTGCGGTCACCCCTCCACTTT.

Points on this clone: A much larger clone is a single base away; this may be a read error. The sample contains more than one DNA sequence encoding this CDR3. The V gene is TRBV7-3, the J gene TRBJ1-2; D gene unclear. Trimming removed 2 bases at V and 3 bases at J, with 7 bases between. Germline assignment: CDR1 SGHTA and CDR2 FQGTGA. The CDR3 runs to 13 residues. For the CDR3, the DNA is TGTGCCAGCAGCTTAGGGCAGGACTATGGCTACACCTTC. It yields the protein CASSLGQDYGYTF.

As concerns this clone: Other DNA sequences of this sample code for an identical CDR3. V usage is TRBV29-1 and J usage is TRBJ1-1, with 10 bases fitting TRBD1. J gave up 1 base and V 7 bases, and 3 bases lay outside the gene matches. Germline CDR1 and CDR2: SQVTM and ANQGSEA. This CDR3 is 13 amino acids long. DNA of the CDR3: TGCAGCGCCCGGGACAGGGGGAACACTGAAGCTTTCTTT. As protein: CSARDRGNTEAFF.

This clone turned up a few times. The chain's CDR3 is CASSLNRGVYTF. CDR3 DNA: TGTGCCAGCAGCTTGAACAGGGGGGTCTACACCTTC. The rearrangement joins TRBV13 to TRBJ1-2, with 8 bases lining up with TRBD1. The CDR3 covers 12 residues. From germline, CDR1 is PRHDT and CDR2 FYEKMQ (reference sequence). Trimming took 3 bases from V and 10 from J; bases not matched to a gene: 4.

J is TRBJ2-1 and V is TRBV11-3, with 11 bases fitting TRBD2. This CDR3 spans 16 amino acids. The V gene end was trimmed by 4 bases and the J gene end by 7 bases; junction bases not matched to a gene: 9. Germline V gene lookup returns CDR1 SGHNT and CDR2 YENEEA. CDR3 in amino acids: CASSSGLLAGVNEQFF. In DNA, the CDR3 is TGTGCCAGCAGCTCTGGGTTACTAGCGGGGGTGAATGAGCAGTTCTTC.

The table lists this clone with a few counts. The rearrangement joins TRBV10-3 to TRBJ2-7; 8 bases are a match to TRBD1. Trimming removed 2 bases from V and 2 bases from J; junction bases left unmatched: 5. Germline CDR1 ENHRY, CDR2 SYGVKD. CDR3 length: 15 residues. The CDR3 DNA is TGTGCCATCAGTGAGACGGGACAGGCGACCTACGAGCAGTACTTC. Residues: CAISETGQATYEQYF.

The rearrangement joins TRBV6-1 to TRBJ1-5; D perhaps matches TRBD1 (5 bases). Germline CDR1 and CDR2: MNHNS and SASEGT. CDR3 length equals 18 residues. V was shortened by 4 bases and J by 3 bases, with 22 bases between the two germline ends. CDR3 loop: CASSGAAPGGKVNQPQHF. Here the CDR3 DNA reads TGTGCCAGCAGTGGCGCTGCCCCGGGGGGGAAAGTCAATCAGCCCCAGCATTTT.

The CDR3 nucleotides are TGTGCCAGTCGACAGGGTTACACCATATATTTT. This sequence encodes CASRQGYTIYF. V gene TRBV19 combines with J gene TRBJ1-3; 7 nucleotides line up with TRBD1. The CDR3 runs to 11 residues. Germline-derived CDR1 and CDR2 are LNHDA and SQIVND (reference sequence). With 8 bases clipped from V and 8 bases from J, the junction kept 3 bases outside the gene matches.

The rearrangement uses TRBV7-8 and TRBJ1-3; tentatively, D is TRBD1 (5 bases). CDR3 size: 14 residues. Looked up from germline, CDR1 is SGHVS and CDR2 is FQNEAQ. The V end lost 8 bases, the J end lost 1 base, and 12 bases lay between the germline ends. The CDR3 DNA reads as TGTGCCAGCGACTCGGGGGGATCTGGAAACACCATATATTTT. Translation gives CASDSGGSGNTIYF.

The chain couples TRBV3-1 (or the pseudogene TRBV3-2) to TRBJ2-3, with TRBD2 identical over 9 bases. The V gene end was trimmed by 6 bases and the J gene end by 4 bases; junction bases not matched to a gene: 8. The CDR3 is 15 amino acids. Germline-derived CDR1 and CDR2 are LGHDT and YNNKEL (reference sequence). The CDR3 nucleotides read TGTGCCAGCAGAAAGCAAGCTAGCGGGGCAGATACGCAGTATTTT. Translation gives CASRKQASGADTQYF.

This chain links TRBV19 with TRBJ1-2, with a possible D match to TRBD1 (5 bases). The CDR3 loop spans 13 amino acids. V lost 7 bases and J 5 bases, leaving 14 bases between the germline ends. The germline gives CDR1 LNHDA, CDR2 SQIVND (reference sequence). CDR3 residues: CASKRVQGYGYTF. For the CDR3, the DNA is TGTGCCAGTAAAAGGGTGCAGGGTTATGGCTACACCTTC.

The rearrangement uses TRBV6-6 and TRBJ1-2, with 7 bases that match TRBD1. Germline CDR1 reads MNHNY; CDR2 reads SVGAGI (reference sequence). The CDR3 covers 14 residues. V lost 6 bases and J lost 4; bases outside the gene matches: 8. The CDR3 loop reads CASRLQEGAYGYTF. CDR3 DNA sequence: TGTGCCAGCAGACTCCAGGAGGGGGCCTATGGCTACACCTTC.

The V gene is TRBV7-9, the J gene TRBJ2-5; 7 nucleotides align to TRBD2. Losses at the gene ends were 5 bases for V and 2 bases for J; bases not matched to a gene: 8. This CDR3 spans 15 amino acids. Germline-derived CDR1 and CDR2 are SEHNR and FQNEAQ (reference sequence). The CDR3: CASSARTGGQETQYF. The DNA of the CDR3 is TGTGCCAGCAGCGCCCGAACGGGGGGACAAGAGACCCAGTACTTC.

The chain links TRBV6-5 to TRBJ2-2; D gene ambiguous. This CDR3 is 14 amino acids long. CDR1 and CDR2 from the germline V gene are MNHEY and SVGAGI. Trimming took off 2 bases at V and 6 bases at J, with 10 bases between the two ends. CDR3 sequence (DNA): TGTGCCAGCAGTTACGCCCCGACTTCCGGGGAGCTGTTTTTT. As protein: CASSYAPTSGELFF.